One sample yielded the 20 T cell receptor beta chains listed below, sequenced in a study of CXCR3-negative and CXCR3-positive naive CD8 T cells. The method, 5' RACE with UMI labels, was used to prepare the TRB cDNA libraries. With the 5' RACE reads reprocessed, TCRdb shows one record per CDR3 protein and no DNA. The sample's table shows some 130,000 distinct CDR3 sequences. Source material: naive CXCR3- CD8+ T cells from blood. The sample's subset: CD45RO-CCR7+CD27+CD95- naive CD8+ T cells lacking CXCR3 (TNR3-). These TCRs come from a human donor in good health. Some clones in this sample may be carry-over from other donors' samples.

The rearrangement links TRBV20-1 to TRBJ2-4; TCRdb names TRBD1, which stays unverified in the absence of DNA. The CDR3 extends over 15 amino acids. Germline values: CDR1 DFQATT, CDR2 SNEGSKA (reference sequence). The CDR3 spells CSASDRGLEENIQYF.

V and J are TRBV15 and TRBJ1-4. This CDR3 comprises 16 residues. Germline CDR1 is LNHNV and CDR2 is YYDKDF (reference sequence). The chain's CDR3 is CATSIEALTTNEKLFF.

This rearrangement joins TRBV5-5 to TRBJ2-7; TCRdb returns TRBD1, unconfirmable since there is no DNA. CDR3 size: 14 residues. CDR1 is SGHKS, CDR2 YYEKEE, per germline (reference sequence). This chain's CDR3 is CASSLDGPAYEQYF.

The chain carries TRBV7-9 and TRBJ2-3. The CDR3 length is 15 residues. Germline-derived CDR1 and CDR2 are SEHNR and FQNEAQ (reference sequence). The CDR3: CASSPEMFGSDTQYF.

This chain joins TRBV4-2 and TRBJ1-6; TCRdb's D gene call, TRBD1, goes unchecked for lack of DNA. Looked up from germline, CDR1 is LGHNA and CDR2 is YNFKEQ. The CDR3 is made up of 15 amino acids. CDR3 in amino acids: CASSQEDRGEDPLHF.

The gene calls are TRBV29-1 and TRBJ2-7. Per the germline V gene, CDR1 is SQVTM and CDR2 is ANQGSEA. CDR3 length: 13 residues. CDR3 in amino acids: CSVRGLGIYEQYF.

This rearrangement joins TRBV2 to TRBJ2-1. The CDR3 covers 17 residues. From germline, CDR1 is SNHLY and CDR2 FYNNEI. The CDR3 is CASSETRGDFSYNEQFF.

The V gene is TRBV7-6, the J gene TRBJ1-1. CDR3 length equals 13 residues. Germline V gives CDR1 SGHVS, CDR2 FNYEAQ. The CDR3: CASRRRPNTEAFF.

The CDR3 region is CASSSLLGLAAYNEQFF. The chain employs TRBV27 and TRBJ2-1; lacking DNA, the TRBD2 call made by TCRdb goes unchecked. The CDR3 totals 17 residues. Germline CDR1 is MNHEY and CDR2 is SMNVEV (reference sequence).

CDR3 amino acids: CASSQAFKSSYNEQFF. The V gene is TRBV14, the J gene TRBJ2-1. Germline-derived CDR1 and CDR2 are SGHDN and FVKESK. The CDR3 spans 16 residues.

The chain combines TRBV9 with TRBJ2-2. Germline lookup yields CDR1 SGDLS and CDR2 YYNGEE. The CDR3 spans 13 residues. The CDR3 protein is CASSADGTGELFF.

The chain uses TRBV29-1 and TRBJ2-3; TCRdb returns TRBD2, unconfirmable since there is no DNA. The CDR3 loop spans 17 amino acids. Looked up from germline, CDR1 is SQVTM and CDR2 is ANQGSEA. CDR3 region: CSVDAAGGSTSTDTQYF.

The chain has TRBV5-1 and TRBJ2-1; absent DNA, TCRdb's TRBD2 call cannot be checked. This CDR3 region has 17 residues. Germline values: CDR1 SGHRS, CDR2 YFSETQ. CDR3 region: CASSSEPGLAGTDEQFF.

This chain uses TRBV27 with TRBJ2-1; checking the TCRdb D call of TRBD2 is not possible without DNA. The CDR3 sequence is 14 residues long. Germline CDR1 reads MNHEY; CDR2 reads SMNVEV (reference sequence). The CDR3 here is CASRWTSGSFEQFF.

The chain combines TRBV30 with TRBJ1-1; there is no DNA to check the TCRdb D call of TRBD1. Germline loops: CDR1 GTSNPN, CDR2 SVGIG (reference sequence). This CDR3 spans 12 amino acids. CDR3 protein: CAWTPGGAEAFF.

The CDR3 sequence: CASNPGQGLTDTQYF. This chain joins TRBV12-3 or TRBV12-4 and TRBJ2-3; TCRdb gives TRBD1 as the D gene, but with no DNA this cannot be confirmed. This CDR3 region has 15 residues.

J is TRBJ2-3 and V is TRBV5-1; the TCRdb call, TRBD1, lacks DNA for checking. Germline loops: CDR1 SGHRS, CDR2 YFSETQ. This CDR3 spans 15 amino acids. Here the CDR3 reads CASSPGQGSTDTQYF.

V is TRBV19 and J is TRBJ2-1; with no DNA, the TCRdb D assignment of TRBD2 cannot be verified. The germline V gene has CDR1 LNHDA and CDR2 SQIVND (reference sequence). This CDR3 has 15 residues. The CDR3 loop reads CATHPVSGGYNEQFF.

The chain links TRBV7-2 to TRBJ2-3; TCRdb names TRBD2, which stays unverified in the absence of DNA. The CDR3 runs to 18 residues. In germline, CDR1 is SGHTA, CDR2 FQGNSA. CDR3 in amino acids: CASSWVRLAGERTDTQYF. Variable domain in full (rest from reference TRBV7-2 and TRBJ2-3): GAGVSQSPSNKVTEKGKDVELRCDPISGHTALYWYRQSLGQGLEFLIYFQGNSAPDKSGLPSDRFSAERTGGSVSTLTIQRTQQEDSAVYLCASSWVRLAGERTDTQYFGPGTRLTVL.

This chain joins TRBV15 and TRBJ2-1; TCRdb calls TRBD2, which cannot be checked without DNA. Germline V gene data show CDR1 as LNHNV and CDR2 as YYDKDF (reference sequence). There are 18 residues in the CDR3. The CDR3 loop reads CATSREHLAVSSYNEQFF.